This is a list of T cell receptor beta chains from one sample in a study of blood T cells in healthy people across ages. TCRdb reprocessed the 5' RACE reads via MiXCR and lists one record per CDR3 protein. The data hold roughly 900,000 distinct CDR3 sequences, with around 26% observed a single time. The sequenced sample consisted of blood. All receptors derive from a woman older than 75 in good health. Both conserved end residues are part of each CDR3. Fields, in order: J gene, clone size, D gene, V gene, CDR3 DNA, CDR3 protein. A D gene is named only where the DNA matches it firmly. Only some rows state a clone size, as once, few, many or a class for expanded clones.

>TRBJ1-4|few|.|TRBV6-1
TGTGCCAGCAGTGAAATGGCTACTAATGAAAAACTGTTTTTT
CASSEMATNEKLFF
>TRBJ1-5|few|.|TRBV20-1
TGCAGTGCTAGTCCAGGGGATGGTCAGCCCCAGCATTTT
CSASPGDGQPQHF
>TRBJ1-5|many|TRBD1|TRBV6-2/TRBV6-3
TGTGCCAGCAGTTCGAACAGGGGACGTCAGCCCCAGCATTTT
CASSSNRGRQPQHF
>TRBJ2-3|.|.|TRBV7-2
TGTGCCAGCAGCTTTGGCCATCTATCTAGCACAGATACGCAGTATTTT
CASSFGHLSSTDTQYF
>TRBJ2-1|.|TRBD2|TRBV20-1
TGCAGTGCCCCCGTAGCGGGACCCACCAATGAGCAGTTCTTC
CSAPVAGPTNEQFF
>TRBJ2-5|.|TRBD2|TRBV7-2
TGTGCCAGCAGCGACCCTAGCGGGAGCTTATTTGAAGAGACCCAGTACTTC
CASSDPSGSLFEETQYF
>TRBJ2-1|.|TRBD2|TRBV30
TGTGCCTGTTCACCGGGACTAGCGGTTTACAATGAGCAGTTCTTC
CACSPGLAVYNEQFF
>TRBJ2-7|many|.|TRBV6-1
TGTGCCAGCAGTGAACACCTCCGTCCTTCCTACGAGCAGTACTTC
CASSEHLRPSYEQYF
>TRBJ2-7|many|.|TRBV20-1
TGCAGCGCCTCTATTCCGGGATCCCACGAGCAGTACTTC
CSASIPGSHEQYF
>TRBJ2-1|many|.|TRBV9
TGTGCCAGCAGCGTAGGCTCAACGTCACCCAATGAGCAGTTCTTC
CASSVGSTSPNEQFF
>TRBJ2-7|.|.|TRBV6-6
TGTGCCAGCAGTTACGGGGCAGGGCGCTCCTACGAGCAGTACTTC
CASSYGAGRSYEQYF
>TRBJ2-1|few|.|TRBV20-1
TGCAGTGCTAGTTTGCCGCTGGGTGAGCAGTTCTTC
CSASLPLGEQFF
>TRBJ2-3|many|.|TRBV6-5
TGTGCCAGCAGTTACGCTCAAACATACTTCACAGATACGCAGTATTTT
CASSYAQTYFTDTQYF
>TRBJ2-1|.|TRBD2|TRBV10-3
TGTGCCATCAGTGAGTTGGGGACTAGTGGGGATTACAATGAGCAGTTCTTC
CAISELGTSGDYNEQFF
>TRBJ1-1|.|.|TRBV29-1
TGCAGCGTTGTGGGGGTTGAAACTGAAGCTTTCTTT
CSVVGVETEAFF
>TRBJ1-2|many|.|TRBV5-1
TGCGCCAGCACCGGCCGGGCAGGTGACTATGGCTACACCTTC
CASTGRAGDYGYTF
>TRBJ1-5|.|.|TRBV7-2
TGTGCCAGCAGCTTAAATCGGGGGGTGAATCAGCCCCAGCATTTT
CASSLNRGVNQPQHF
>TRBJ1-2|.|.|TRBV5-1
TGCGCCAGCAGCTACAACGACAGGATATATGGCTACACCTTC
CASSYNDRIYGYTF
>TRBJ1-2|many|.|TRBV28
TGTGCCAGCAGTTTAAAAGGGCATGGCTACACCTTC
CASSLKGHGYTF
>TRBJ2-5|many|.|TRBV4-1
TGCGCCAGCAGCCAAGATGTCTACGCGGAGACCCAGTACTTC
CASSQDVYAETQYF
>TRBJ2-3|many|TRBD2|TRBV3-1
TGTGCCAGCAGACAAAGCGGGGGGCGGGGAGATACGCAGTATTTT
CASRQSGGRGDTQYF
>TRBJ1-6|many|.|TRBV5-5
TGTGCCAGCAGCTTAATCCAGGGAGCCCTCCACTTT
CASSLIQGALHF
>TRBJ2-3|many|TRBD2|TRBV20-1
TGCAGTGCTAGCCCGCGGGGGGTTACCTTCACAGATACGCAGTATTTT
CSASPRGVTFTDTQYF
>TRBJ2-5|many|.|TRBV5-1
TGCGCCAGCTGCGACCCCACGGAGACCCAGTACTTC
CASCDPTETQYF
>TRBJ1-1|many|.|TRBV12-3/TRBV12-4
TGTGCCAGCAGTTTAGGACCGACAGGACCTCGGGTCGATGAAGCTTTCTTT
CASSLGPTGPRVDEAFF
>TRBJ2-6|.|.|TRBV24-1
TGTGCCACCAGTGATCAAGACAGCTCCGGGGCCAACGTCCTGACTTTC
CATSDQDSSGANVLTF
>TRBJ1-2|many|.|TRBV5-1
TGTGCCAGCAGCTTAAACAGCGGCTCCTATGGCTACACCTTC
CASSLNSGSYGYTF
>TRBJ2-5|many|.|TRBV7-9
TGTGCCAGCAGCTTAGCGCCCTCAGGGGAGCAAGAGACCCAGTACTTC
CASSLAPSGEQETQYF
>TRBJ2-4|once|.|TRBV13
TGTGCCAGCAGTTGGGCAGAAAACATTCAGTACTTC
CASSWAENIQYF
>TRBJ1-2|.|TRBD1|TRBV18
TGTGCCAGCTCAGAACAGGGGCGCGACTATGGCTACACCTTC
CASSEQGRDYGYTF
>TRBJ1-4|.|.|TRBV7-2
TGTGCCAGCAGCTTCAGCTCAACTAATGAAAAACGGTTTTTT
CASSFSSTNEKRFF
>TRBJ2-4|many|.|TRBV28
TGTGCCAGCAGTCCCGCACAGGGTGACAAAAACATTCAGTACTTC
CASSPAQGDKNIQYF
>TRBJ2-7|many|TRBD1|TRBV13
TGTGCCAGCAGCTTAGTCGGGACAGGGGCCGAGCAGTACTTC
CASSLVGTGAEQYF
>TRBJ2-4|many|.|TRBV28
TGTGCCAGCAGTTTACGATCCGGACAGAAAAACATTCAGTACTTC
CASSLRSGQKNIQYF
>TRBJ1-2|many|TRBD1|TRBV10-3
TGTGCCATCAGGGAATCCGGACAGGGCTGGGGCTACACCTTC
CAIRESGQGWGYTF
>TRBJ2-5|many|TRBD1|TRBV20-1
TGCAGTGCTAGAGCCGGACAGGGGGTATCAGAGACCCAGTACTTC
CSARAGQGVSETQYF
>TRBJ2-5|many|.|TRBV7-2
TGTGCCAGCAGCTTAGGAACAGGGTTGGTGGAGACCCAGTACTTC
CASSLGTGLVETQYF
>TRBJ2-5|many|.|TRBV20-1
TGCAGTGCTAGAGGGGCCCACGGGGGAGAGACCCAGTACTTC
CSARGAHGGETQYF
>TRBJ2-3|many|.|TRBV18
TGTGCCAGCTCACCACCTGGTAGCACAGATACGCAGTATTTT
CASSPPGSTDTQYF
>TRBJ2-1|.|.|TRBV4-3
TGCGCCAGCAACCAAGATGCCATCCGCTCCTACAATGAGCAGTTCTTC
CASNQDAIRSYNEQFF
>TRBJ2-3|.|.|TRBV5-1
TGCGCCAGCAGCTTGGATGGGAGTTCTACAGATACGCAGTATTTT
CASSLDGSSTDTQYF
>TRBJ2-1|many|.|TRBV7-9
TGTGCCAGCAGCTCCCCCGGGGAGGTTTACAATGAGCAGTTCTTC
CASSSPGEVYNEQFF